The 29 T cell receptor beta chains in this list originate from one sample, sequenced in a study of blood T cells in healthy people across ages. The use of a sample-barcoded 5' primer and a J-beta primer mix characterized a second PCR of roughly 7 to 12 cycles. TCRdb re-derived calls from the 5' RACE reads in MiXCR, one entry per CDR3 protein. Among 600,000 to 650,000 distinct CDR3 sequences listed, around 54% were seen once. Source material: blood. These receptors originate from a man in his fifties or sixties in good health.

The chain joins TRBV20-1 to TRBJ2-3, with 10 bases matching TRBD2. Germline V lookup: CDR1 DFQATT, CDR2 SNEGSKA (reference sequence). This CDR3 spans 15 amino acids. The V segment lost 5 bases and the J segment 2 bases; nucleotides outside the gene matches: 7. Written as DNA, the CDR3 is TGCAGTGCTCTTAGCGGGGGGCGATTCACAGATACGCAGTATTTT. Its protein is CSALSGGRFTDTQYF.

This clonotype has a single count. The gene calls are TRBV11-2 and TRBJ2-1; D is possibly TRBD2 (6 bases). Germline V lookup: CDR1 SGHAT, CDR2 FQNNGV. Trimming cost V 4 bases and J 8 bases, with 15 bases left between them. CDR3 length: 14 amino acids. CDR3 loop: CASSSLLGGDEQFF. In DNA, the CDR3 is TGTGCCAGCAGCTCTTTGCTAGGAGGGGATGAGCAGTTCTTC. Using reference TRBV11-2 and TRBJ2-1 for the parts outside the CDR3, the full variable domain is EAGVAQSPRYKIIEKRQSVAFWCNPISGHATLYWYQQILGQGPKLLIQFQNNGVVDDSQLPKDRFSAERLKGVDSTLKIQPAKLEDSAVYLCASSSLLGGDEQFFGPGTRLTVL.

The chain employs TRBV29-1 and TRBJ2-1; 10 nucleotides line up with TRBD1. The DNA end is more similar to TRBJ2-7, so the J call may be wrong. CDR1 and CDR2 (germline): SQVTM, ANQGSEA. CDR3 length: 16 residues. The CDR3: CSVEDPGTGAPNEQYF. CDR3 in DNA: TGCAGCGTTGAAGACCCCGGGACAGGGGCTCCCAATGAGCAGTACTTC.

The CDR3 sequence is CASSKLLRETQYF. Written as DNA, the CDR3 is TGTGCCAGCAGCAAGCTTTTGAGGGAGACCCAGTACTTC. The J gene is TRBJ2-5, the V gene TRBV7-8, with D uncertain. V was cut by 5 bases and J by 5 bases, with 12 bases left in between. CDR1 and CDR2 from the germline V gene are SGHVS and FQNEAQ. The CDR3 totals 13 residues.

The rearrangement joins TRBV24-1 to TRBJ2-3; D is tentatively TRBD1 or TRBD2 (5 bases each). The CDR3 runs to 15 residues. V lost 3 bases to trimming and J lost 6 bases, with 15 bases between them. Germline V gene lookup returns CDR1 KGHDR and CDR2 SFDVKD. In DNA, the CDR3 is TGTGCCACCAGTGATAGGGACCGGACCAGTGATACGCAGTATTTT. Protein: CATSDRDRTSDTQYF.

This chain links TRBV12-3 or TRBV12-4 with TRBJ1-1; D gene ambiguous. Trimming left V 2 bases short and J 6 bases short, with 13 bases between. The length of the CDR3 is 14 residues. The CDR3 reads CASSLRTGTSEAFF. CDR3 nucleotide sequence: TGTGCCAGCAGTTTAAGGACGGGAACCTCTGAAGCTTTCTTT.

The chain recombines TRBV20-1 with TRBJ1-4; no firm D call. CDR3 length: 14 residues. Looked up from germline, CDR1 is DFQATT and CDR2 is SNEGSKA (reference sequence). Trimming pared 2 bases from V and 2 bases from J, leaving 9 bases between. The CDR3 is CSARPLGTNEKLFF. The CDR3, as DNA: TGCAGTGCTAGACCACTGGGGACTAATGAAAAACTGTTTTTT.

The rearrangement links TRBV5-1 to TRBJ2-2, with 7 nucleotides matching TRBD2. The CDR3 is 17 residues long. V lost 0 bases, J lost 1 base, and 6 bases stayed unmatched. The germline V gene has CDR1 SGHRS and CDR2 YFSETQ. The DNA for the CDR3 is TGCGCCAGCAGCTTGGCGACTGGCGGGGGGAACACCGGGGAGCTGTTTTTT. It codes for CASSLATGGGNTGELFF.

This chain connects TRBV7-2 to TRBJ2-1; D is uncertain. CDR3 length equals 13 residues. The germline gives CDR1 SGHTA, CDR2 FQGNSA. Trimming stripped 5 bases from V and 9 bases from J, with 14 bases between. CDR3 bases: TGTGCCAGCAGCGAGGACCTTGTCGGTGAGCAGTTCTTC. It translates to CASSEDLVGEQFF. The variable domain in full, with the rest retrieved from reference TRBV7-2 and TRBJ2-1, is GAGVSQSPSNKVTEKGKDVELRCDPISGHTALYWYRQSLGQGLEFLIYFQGNSAPDKSGLPSDRFSAERTGGSVSTLTIQRTQQEDSAVYLCASSEDLVGEQFFGPGTRLTVL.

The chain has TRBV6-5 and TRBJ1-2; D possibly corresponds to TRBD1 (6 bases). The germline V gene encodes CDR1 MNHEY and CDR2 SVGAGI. CDR3 length: 16 amino acids. Trimming left V 0 bases short and J 4 bases short, with 15 bases between. The CDR3 reads CASSYSYTGSTYGYTF. As DNA, the CDR3 is TGTGCCAGCAGTTACTCGTACACAGGGAGTACCTATGGCTACACCTTC.

The CDR3 DNA sequence: TGCAGCGTTGAAGTAAGGGACAGGAGGACTGAAGCTTTCTTT. It codes for CSVEVRDRRTEAFF. The V gene is TRBV29-1, the J gene TRBJ1-1; 8 bases line up with TRBD1. Germline values: CDR1 SQVTM, CDR2 ANQGSEA. Trimming took 1 base from V and 5 from J; bases not matched to a gene: 6. This CDR3 spans 14 amino acids.

V is TRBV2 and J is TRBJ2-3; D is unclear. CDR1 is SNHLY and CDR2 is FYNNEI in the germline V gene. V was shortened by 3 bases and J by 0 bases, with 10 bases between the two germline ends. The CDR3 is made up of 15 amino acids. The CDR3 DNA reads as TGTGCCAGCAGTGATATAAAGTGGAGCACAGATACGCAGTATTTT. This translates into CASSDIKWSTDTQYF.

This clonotype has only one observation. J is TRBJ1-1 and V is TRBV6-5; a weak D match, TRBD1 (5 bases). The CDR3 contains 11 residues. Per the germline V gene, CDR1 is MNHEY and CDR2 is SVGAGI. Trimming shortened V by 6 bases and J by 10 bases, and 12 bases separated the two germline ends. The CDR3 DNA is TGTGCCAGCAGCCTAGACAGTGGAGCTTTCTTT. As protein: CASSLDSGAFF.

The rearrangement joins TRBV4-1 to TRBJ2-1, with D uncertain. Germline CDR1 reads MGHRA; CDR2 reads YSYEKL. The CDR3 extends over 16 amino acids. V was shortened by 2 bases and J by 2 bases, with 13 bases between the two germline ends. The chain's CDR3 is CASSQTLAETYNEQFF. In DNA, the CDR3 is TGCGCCAGCAGCCAAACTTTGGCCGAAACCTACAATGAGCAGTTCTTC.

The chain has TRBV12-3 or TRBV12-4 and TRBJ2-5; perhaps TRBD1 as D (5 bases). V dropped 8 bases and J dropped 3 bases, with 10 bases sitting between them. This CDR3 region has 12 residues. CDR3 region: CASAETEETQYF. CDR3 in DNA: TGTGCCAGCGCGGAGACAGAAGAGACCCAGTACTTC.

The rearrangement links TRBV9 to TRBJ2-6, with 8 bases lining up with TRBD1. The CDR3 runs to 18 residues. Germline CDR1 reads SGDLS; CDR2 reads YYNGEE. V dropped 6 bases and J dropped 2; count of bases not matched to a gene: 13. The CDR3 loop reads CASIPSTGVGTGANVLTF. The CDR3 DNA follows: TGTGCCAGCATACCATCGACAGGGGTAGGGACTGGGGCCAACGTCCTGACTTTC. Full variable domain (remainder filled in from reference TRBV9 and TRBJ2-6): DSGVTQTPKHLITATGQRVTLRCSPRSGDLSVYWYQQSLDQGLQFLIQYYNGEERAKGNILERFSAQQFPDLHSELNLSSLELGDSALYFCASIPSTGVGTGANVLTFGAGSRLTVL.

This clonotype has only a few counts. The chain recombines TRBV6-5 with TRBJ2-1; D unresolved. CDR3 length equals 12 residues. V lost 8 bases, J lost 9 bases, and 14 bases lay in between. The germline CDR1 and CDR2 sequences are MNHEY and SVGAGI. Here the CDR3 DNA reads TGTGCCAGCTTACCCCCCTCCGGTGAGCAGTTCTTC. Its protein product is CASLPPSGEQFF.

This clonotype was found a few times. This chain links TRBV6-1 with TRBJ2-1, with 12 nucleotides matching TRBD1. The V gene end was trimmed by 6 bases and the J gene end by 6 bases; junction bases not matched to a gene: 9. The length of the CDR3 is 16 residues. CDR1 MNHNS and CDR2 SASEGT come from the germline V gene. This CDR3 is CASRRGQGAGSNEQFF. The CDR3 DNA follows: TGTGCCAGCAGGAGGGGACAGGGGGCTGGGAGCAATGAGCAGTTCTTC.

This clonotype was observed a handful of times. The chain carries TRBV20-1 and TRBJ2-1, with 10 positions matching TRBD2. This CDR3 is 16 amino acids long. Unmatched junction bases numbered 8, after V lost 4 bases and J lost 2 bases. Germline loops: CDR1 DFQATT, CDR2 SNEGSKA (reference sequence). The CDR3 nucleotides are TGCAGTGCTACCCCGCTAGCGGGGGACCCCTACAATGAGCAGTTCTTC. Translating gives CSATPLAGDPYNEQFF.

V is TRBV24-1 and J is TRBJ2-1, with D possibly TRBD2 on 6 matching bases. Germline CDR1 is KGHDR and CDR2 is SFDVKD. The CDR3 loop spans 13 amino acids. With 4 bases removed from V and 7 bases from J, the gap between germline ends came to 10 bases. The CDR3 DNA reads as TGTGCCACCAGTGACGGGGGAGATAATGAGCAGTTCTTC. Encoded protein: CATSDGGDNEQFF.

This chain links TRBV29-1 with TRBJ2-5; 9 bases are shared with TRBD2. Germline CDR1 and CDR2: SQVTM and ANQGSEA. The CDR3 runs to 15 residues. J lost 4 bases, V lost 5 bases, and 11 bases had no gene match. The chain's CDR3 is CSVRPRLAGRETQYF. As DNA, the CDR3 is TGCAGCGTTAGGCCGCGGCTAGCGGGGAGAGAGACCCAGTACTTC.

The chain recombines TRBV9 with TRBJ2-1; maybe TRBD2 (5 bases). V lost 5 bases to trimming and J lost 3 bases, with 15 bases between them. CDR1 is SGDLS, CDR2 YYNGEE, per germline. This CDR3 comprises 15 residues. CDR3 in amino acids: CASSATGLGYNEQFF. The CDR3 DNA follows: TGTGCCAGCAGTGCGACGGGGTTGGGCTACAATGAGCAGTTCTTC.

This clonotype was recorded a few times. The chain is built from TRBV6-5 and TRBJ2-3, with D tentatively TRBD1 (6 bases). Germline lookup yields CDR1 MNHEY and CDR2 SVGAGI. The V end was cut by 4 bases, the J end by 7 bases, with 18 bases between. This CDR3 region has 15 residues. The CDR3 sequence is CASSLQLQGWNTQYF. The CDR3 coding sequence is TGTGCCAGCAGTTTACAACTTCAGGGGTGGAATACGCAGTATTTT.

This clonotype was recorded a few times. V usage is TRBV20-1 and J usage is TRBJ2-5; TRBD2 agrees at 15 bases. This CDR3 spans 17 amino acids. The V segment lost 3 bases and the J segment 0 bases; nucleotides outside the gene matches: 5. The germline CDR1 and CDR2 sequences are DFQATT and SNEGSKA (reference sequence). Here the CDR3 DNA reads TGCAGTGCTAGGGGTGGGACTAGCGGGGGGAACCAAGAGACCCAGTACTTC. It codes for CSARGGTSGGNQETQYF.

The chain recombines TRBV25-1 with TRBJ1-4; 7 nucleotides align to TRBD1. This CDR3 spans 13 amino acids. Germline V lookup: CDR1 MGHDK, CDR2 SYGVNS. V dropped 8 bases and J dropped 7; count of bases not matched to a gene: 7. In nucleotides, the CDR3 is TGTGCCAGCGGGAGACAGGGTTCTGAAAAACTGTTTTTT. Its protein is CASGRQGSEKLFF.

The genes are TRBV5-1 and TRBJ2-3; 7 bases line up with TRBD2. Germline CDR1 and CDR2: SGHRS and YFSETQ. V was pared by 2 bases and J by 3 bases, with 6 bases of the junction left unmatched. CDR3 length equals 15 residues. CDR3 sequence reads: CASSLQLAKTDTQYF. The CDR3 nucleotides read TGCGCCAGCAGCTTACAACTAGCGAAGACAGATACGCAGTATTTT.

This clonotype showed up just a few times. V usage is TRBV6-4 and J usage is TRBJ1-2, with D possibly TRBD1 on 6 matching bases. The CDR3 sequence is 14 residues long. Per the germline V gene, CDR1 is MRHNA and CDR2 is SNTAGT. V was cut by 2 bases and J by 0 bases, with 7 bases left in between. The CDR3 is CASSDGGPNYGYTF. The CDR3, as DNA: TGTGCCAGCAGTGACGGGGGCCCTAACTATGGCTACACCTTC.

This chain uses TRBV6-5 with TRBJ2-1; 8 bases map to TRBD2. The CDR3 is 14 residues long. V trimming: 2 bases; J trimming: 6 bases; junction bases outside the gene matches: 3. In germline, CDR1 is MNHEY, CDR2 SVGAGI. The CDR3 DNA reads as TGTGCCAGCAGTTACGGGACTAGGGCCAATGAGCAGTTCTTC. It encodes CASSYGTRANEQFF.

The chain has TRBV6-6 and TRBJ2-7; 13 nucleotides align to TRBD2. The last part of the DNA fits TRBJ2-5 better; the J call may be wrong. Germline lookup yields CDR1 MNHNY and CDR2 SVGAGI (reference sequence). The length of the CDR3 is 16 residues. This CDR3 is CASRATSGGDQETQYF. The CDR3, as DNA: TGTGCCAGCAGGGCTACTAGCGGGGGGGACCAAGAGACCCAGTACTTC.